The subject of this entry is one TCR beta chain. These data come from a study of identical twins. V lost 0 bases to trimming and J lost 10 bases, with 13 bases between them. The CDR3 contains 15 residues. Germline V lookup: CDR1 LNHNV, CDR2 YYDKDF (reference sequence). TCRdb reprocessed the 5' RACE reads with MiXCR, giving one entry per CDR3 protein. The table shows more than 1.5 million distinct CDR3 sequences, with 25% to 35% occurring only once. The chain is built from TRBV15 and TRBJ1-6; no firm D call. Sequencing input: cord blood. This TCR was sampled from a newborn girl in good health. The CDR3 region has the DNA TGTGCCACCAGCAGAGATTCAGTACCGGGGTCACCCCTCCACTTT. This sequence encodes CATSRDSVPGSPLHF.